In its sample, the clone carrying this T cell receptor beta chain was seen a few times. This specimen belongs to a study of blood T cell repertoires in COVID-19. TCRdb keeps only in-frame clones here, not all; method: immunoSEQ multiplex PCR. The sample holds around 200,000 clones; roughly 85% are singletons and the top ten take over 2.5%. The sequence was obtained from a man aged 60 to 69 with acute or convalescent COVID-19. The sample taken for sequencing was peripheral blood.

CDR3 sequence (DNA): TGTGCCAGCAGGCCCTATATAGGAGCGGACCAAGAGACCCAGTACTTC. Translated: CASRPYIGADQETQYF. This chain connects TRBV27 to TRBJ2-5; TRBD2 is a possible D gene (5 bases). The germline gives CDR1 MNHEY, CDR2 SMNVEV (reference sequence). The V end lost 6 bases, the J end lost 0 bases, and 17 bases lay between the germline ends. The CDR3 contains 16 residues.